Below are 21 T cell receptor beta chains sequenced from a single sample in a study of blood T cell repertoires in COVID-19. This table comes from immunoSEQ multiplex PCR, and its TCRdb copy is limited to in-frame clones, with some not included. The table records fewer than 300,000 clones, roughly 90% of them present only once. The material sequenced was peripheral blood. These receptors all stem from a woman aged 25 to 39 with COVID-19, enrolled during active disease.

In its sample, this clone was seen once. The chain employs TRBV19 and TRBJ1-2, with TRBD1 matching 8 bases. CDR1 and CDR2 (germline): LNHDA, SQIVND (reference sequence). V dropped 5 bases and J dropped 2; count of bases not matched to a gene: 7. This CDR3 is 15 amino acids long. The CDR3 sequence is CASSLRTGRNYGYTF. The DNA for the CDR3 is TGTGCCAGTAGTCTAAGGACAGGGAGGAACTATGGCTACACCTTC.

CDR3 sequence reads: CASSYSGRGLIGGYTF. For the CDR3, the DNA is TGTGCCAGCAGTTACTCGGGGAGGGGGTTGATTGGTGGCTACACCTTC. J is TRBJ1-2 and V is TRBV6-5; perhaps TRBD1 as D (6 bases). The ends were cut back, 0 bases at V and 7 bases at J, with 18 bases in the middle. Germline V gene sequence: CDR1 MNHEY, CDR2 SVGAGI. The CDR3 covers 16 residues.

The chain recombines TRBV4-1 with TRBJ1-1, with D unclear. V was clipped by 4 bases and J by 1 base, with 10 bases between them. The CDR3 length is 14 residues. CDR1 MGHRA and CDR2 YSYEKL come from the germline V gene. The CDR3 here is CASSLTTGNTEAFF. CDR3 nucleotide sequence: TGCGCCAGCAGCCTAACGACGGGGAACACTGAAGCTTTCTTT.

The V gene is TRBV5-1, the J gene TRBJ2-1; 13 bases agree with TRBD2. J gave up 9 bases and V 4 bases, and 7 bases lay outside the gene matches. The CDR3 loop spans 15 amino acids. The V gene's germline CDR1 is SGHRS and CDR2 YFSETQ. As DNA, the CDR3 is TGCGCCAGCAGCCAGGGGACTAGCGGGATGTCTGAGCAGTTCTTC. It codes for CASSQGTSGMSEQFF.

V gene TRBV18 combines with J gene TRBJ2-1, with 8 bases aligning to TRBD2. The germline V gene has CDR1 KGHSH and CDR2 LQKENI. The ends lost 3 bases at V and 8 bases at J; junction bases unmatched: 15. The CDR3 totals 17 residues. The CDR3 region is CASSPAGGGIKKHEQFF. The CDR3 nucleotides are TGTGCCAGCTCACCGGCGGGAGGAGGAATTAAGAAGCATGAGCAGTTCTTC.

The chain is built from TRBV1 and TRBJ2-3; the table's D call, TRBD2, has no DNA check behind it. TRBV1 counts as a pseudogene. There are 17 residues in the CDR3. The CDR3 coding sequence is TGCACCAGCAGCCAATTGGCACTAGCGGGAGGCTCAGATACGCAGTATTTT. Translation gives CTSSQLALAGGSDTQYF.

The sample holds one count of this clone. V usage is TRBV11-2 and J usage is TRBJ1-1, with TRBD1 as a possible D gene (5 bases). The CDR3 extends over 13 amino acids. Trimming shortened V by 3 bases and J by 6 bases, and 11 bases separated the two germline ends. CDR1 and CDR2 from the germline V gene are SGHAT and FQNNGV. The CDR3, as DNA: TGTGCCAGCAGCTTGGGGGGGGATGCTGAAGCTTTCTTT. As protein: CASSLGGDAEAFF.

The rearrangement uses TRBV2 and TRBJ2-7; D is ambiguous. Germline CDR1 and CDR2: SNHLY and FYNNEI. V was clipped by 3 bases and J by 3 bases, with 12 bases between them. CDR3 length equals 14 residues. The CDR3 DNA is TGTGCCAGCAGTGACGTCTACCTGAACTACGAGCAGTACTTC. Translation: CASSDVYLNYEQYF. Combining the CDR3 with reference TRBV2 and TRBJ2-7 gives the whole variable domain EPEVTQTPSHQVTQMGQEVILRCVPISNHLYFYWYRQILGQKVEFLVSFYNNEISEKSEIFDDQFSVERPDGSNFTLKIRSTKLEDSAMYFCASSDVYLNYEQYFGPGTRLTVT.

The chain has TRBV10-3 and TRBJ1-1; 7 nucleotides match TRBD1. V lost 2 bases to trimming and J lost 7 bases; unmatched junction nucleotides: 1. Germline values: CDR1 ENHRY, CDR2 SYGVKD. This CDR3 has 12 residues. For the CDR3, the DNA is TGTGCCATCAGTGAGGGACAGGATGAAGCTTTCTTT. As protein: CAISEGQDEAFF.

The chain links TRBV19 to TRBJ1-2; 11 bases fit TRBD1. The germline gives CDR1 LNHDA, CDR2 SQIVND (reference sequence). The CDR3 extends over 14 amino acids. V lost 6 bases and J lost 4; bases outside the gene matches: 4. The CDR3 loop is CASSRDRGSYGYTF. DNA of the CDR3: TGTGCCAGTAGCCGGGACAGGGGGTCCTATGGCTACACCTTC.

The gene calls are TRBV3-1 (or the pseudogene TRBV3-2) and TRBJ2-1; TRBD1 is a possible D gene (5 bases). The CDR3 contains 13 residues. Per germline, CDR1 LGHDT and CDR2 YNNKEL (reference sequence). Trimming removed 2 bases from V and 7 bases from J, with 9 bases in between. In DNA form, the CDR3 reads TGTGCCAGCAGCCAAAGGGGTATGAATGAGCAGTTCTTC. Its translation is CASSQRGMNEQFF.

The chain joins TRBV3-1 (or the pseudogene TRBV3-2) to TRBJ1-2; D gene unclear. There are 14 residues in the CDR3. CDR1 is LGHDT, CDR2 YNNKEL, per germline (reference sequence). V was pared by 1 base and J by 6 bases, with 12 bases between. DNA for the CDR3: TGTGCCAGCAGCCAAGTTATGGGCATGCATGGCTACACCTTC. The encoded protein is CASSQVMGMHGYTF.

Only one count was recorded for this clone. V gene TRBV15 combines with J gene TRBJ2-1; D might be TRBD2 (6 bases). The CDR3 totals 15 residues. The germline V gene has CDR1 LNHNV and CDR2 YYDKDF (reference sequence). V gave up 3 bases and J gave up 8 bases, with 17 bases separating them. CDR3 protein: CATSRVGGSIDEQFF. The CDR3 DNA sequence: TGTGCCACCAGCAGGGTGGGAGGTAGCATCGATGAGCAGTTCTTC.

The chain couples TRBV5-4 to TRBJ1-1; 9 bases line up with TRBD1. CDR3 length: 17 residues. The V gene's germline CDR1 is SGHNT and CDR2 YYREEE (reference sequence). J lost 2 bases, V lost 2 bases, and 10 bases had no gene match. CDR3 sequence: CASSFRTGVGSNTEAFF. As DNA, the CDR3 is TGTGCCAGCAGCTTTAGGACAGGGGTAGGTTCCAACACTGAAGCTTTCTTT. The whole variable domain, filled in from reference TRBV5-4 and TRBJ1-1, reads ETGVTQSPTHLIKTRGQQVTLRCSSQSGHNTVSWYQQALGQGPQFIFQYYREEENGRGNFPPRFSGLQFPNYSSELNVNALELDDSALYLCASSFRTGVGSNTEAFFGQGTRLTVV.

The gene calls are TRBV27 and TRBJ2-5; 12 bases are a match to TRBD1. The CDR3 runs 16 residues. J was trimmed by 3 bases and V by 5 bases; bases with no gene match: 7. Germline loops: CDR1 MNHEY, CDR2 SMNVEV (reference sequence). Written as DNA, the CDR3 is TGTGCCAGCAGTACCGGGACAGGGGGCTTGGAAGAGACCCAGTACTTC. As protein: CASSTGTGGLEETQYF.

This chain joins TRBV19 and TRBJ2-3; weak D call: TRBD1 (6 bases). The V and J ends lost 8 bases and 0 bases respectively, with 15 bases between them. This CDR3 contains 15 residues. The germline V gene encodes CDR1 LNHDA and CDR2 SQIVND (reference sequence). Written as DNA, the CDR3 is TGTGCCAGTGGTGCAGGGGCGCGAAGCACAGATACGCAGTATTTT. It encodes CASGAGARSTDTQYF.

This clone was counted a single time. The chain is built from TRBV10-2 and TRBJ2-7; D not resolved. Germline V CDR1 and CDR2: WSHSY, SAAADI. There are 13 residues in the CDR3. Between the trimmed V and J ends, which lost 0 bases and 3 bases, there was a span of 6 bases. The CDR3: CASSESQNYEQYF. Here the CDR3 DNA reads TGCGCCAGCAGTGAGTCCCAAAACTACGAGCAGTACTTC.

CDR3 amino acids: CASSLDRVNQPQHF. CDR3 coding DNA: TGTGCCAGCAGCTTAGACAGGGTTAATCAGCCCCAGCATTTT. V is TRBV11-2 and J is TRBJ1-5; possible D gene TRBD1, 5 bases. The CDR3 spans 14 residues. V was clipped by 0 bases and J by 4 bases, with 7 bases between them. The germline V gene encodes CDR1 SGHAT and CDR2 FQNNGV.

The chain couples TRBV6-4 to TRBJ2-7, with a possible D match to TRBD1 (6 bases). CDR1 and CDR2 (germline): MRHNA, SNTAGT. V shed 7 bases and J shed 0 bases, with 16 bases lying between them. The CDR3 has 15 residues. For the CDR3, the DNA is TGTGCCAGCACCGGAGACAGGCGAAGCTCCTACGAGCAGTACTTC. Translation: CASTGDRRSSYEQYF.

The chain couples TRBV18 to TRBJ2-7; D not certain. CDR3 size: 14 residues. The V end lost 0 bases, the J end lost 2 bases, and 8 bases lay between the germline ends. Germline CDR1 is KGHSH and CDR2 is LQKENI. The CDR3 spells CASSPPGPPYEQYF. CDR3 DNA sequence: TGTGCCAGCTCACCACCGGGCCCACCCTACGAGCAGTACTTC.

V usage is TRBV19 and J usage is TRBJ2-1; TRBD2 matches at 8 bases. After removal of 10 bases from V and 9 bases from J, the junction contained 14 bases not matched to a gene. CDR1 is LNHDA, CDR2 SQIVND, per germline (reference sequence). There are 14 residues in the CDR3. CDR3 DNA: TGTGCCACCACGGGGGCGGGAGGTCCTAGTGAGCAGTTCTTC. The encoded protein is CATTGAGGPSEQFF.